This entry lists 21 T cell receptor beta chains sequenced from one sample in a study of cytomegalovirus exposure and HLA in healthy donors. Primers: 60 Vbeta forward and 13 Jbeta reverse. Repertoires were generated with immunoSEQ multiplex PCR, while TCRdb's copy carries only in-frame clones and drops some. The data show tens of thousands of clones, about 70% seen once. Sequenced sample: PBMCs. The receptor set was obtained from a woman aged 25 to 39 in good health and CMV-seronegative.

The CDR3 loop reads CASSPSPANYGYTF. The CDR3 DNA reads as TGTGCCAGCAGCCCGAGCCCGGCTAACTATGGCTACACCTTC. The chain links TRBV5-4 to TRBJ1-2; no clear D. The CDR3 covers 14 residues. Germline V CDR1 and CDR2: SGHNT, YYREEE (reference sequence). V lost 4 bases and J lost 0, with 10 bases in between.

V usage is TRBV7-2 and J usage is TRBJ2-1; TRBD2 matches at 9 bases. This CDR3 region has 16 residues. V was pared by 3 bases and J by 7 bases, with 10 bases of the junction left unmatched. Germline-derived CDR1 and CDR2 are SGHTA and FQGNSA. CDR3 sequence: CASSFTGTSPINEQFF. DNA for the CDR3: TGTGCCAGCAGCTTTACCGGGACTAGCCCCATTAATGAGCAGTTCTTC. Complete variable domain (other parts from reference TRBV7-2 and TRBJ2-1): GAGVSQSPSNKVTEKGKDVELRCDPISGHTALYWYRQSLGQGLEFLIYFQGNSAPDKSGLPSDRFSAERTGGSVSTLTIQRTQQEDSAVYLCASSFTGTSPINEQFFGPGTRLTVL.

This clone was picked up one time. CDR3 in DNA: TGTGCCAGCAGCTTGTACAGTAACTATGGCTACACCTTC. It translates to CASSLYSNYGYTF. This chain uses TRBV5-5 with TRBJ1-2, with D unclear. The germline V gene encodes CDR1 SGHKS and CDR2 YYEKEE (reference sequence). The CDR3 loop spans 13 amino acids. V was pared by 1 base and J by 1 base, with 5 bases between.

V is TRBV4-3 and J is TRBJ2-7; 8 nucleotides agree with TRBD2. Germline V gives CDR1 LGHNA, CDR2 YSLEER. CDR3 length: 15 amino acids. Trimming cost V 0 bases and J 2 bases; bases outside gene matches: 3. The CDR3 loop reads CASSQETSGAYEQYF. Here the CDR3 DNA reads TGCGCCAGCAGCCAAGAAACTAGCGGAGCCTACGAGCAGTACTTC.

The sample holds a few counts of this clone. The chain is built from TRBV2 and TRBJ1-1; no clear D gene. The V gene lost 10 bases and the J gene lost 0 bases, with 9 bases spanning the gap. The CDR3 is 12 amino acids. Looked up from germline, CDR1 is SNHLY and CDR2 is FYNNEI. Written as DNA, the CDR3 is TGTGCCACGAGGTGGATGAACACTGAAGCTTTCTTT. As protein: CATRWMNTEAFF.

This chain joins TRBV19 and TRBJ2-2; unclear D gene. V lost 6 bases to trimming and J lost 6 bases, with 11 bases between them. There are 13 residues in the CDR3. Germline loops: CDR1 LNHDA, CDR2 SQIVND (reference sequence). The CDR3 loop is CASSQERSGELFF. The CDR3 DNA reads TGTGCCAGTAGCCAGGAACGATCCGGGGAGCTGTTTTTT.

This clone has just a few counts. The genes are TRBV7-9 and TRBJ1-3; unclear D gene. V lost 5 bases, J lost 5 bases, and 16 bases lay in between. Germline loops: CDR1 SEHNR, CDR2 FQNEAQ (reference sequence). The CDR3 extends over 15 amino acids. The CDR3 bases are TGTGCCAGCAGCCCGGAGCGAGGACTTAGAAACACCATATATTTT. It encodes CASSPERGLRNTIYF.

The chain recombines TRBV7-2 with TRBJ2-1; TRBD2 agrees at 10 bases. Germline V gives CDR1 SGHTA, CDR2 FQGNSA. CDR3 length: 16 residues. V lost 4 bases to trimming and J lost 6 bases; unmatched junction nucleotides: 9. The CDR3 bases are TGTGCCAGCAGCTCGGGCATTAGCGGGGGGTCCAATGAGCAGTTCTTC. As protein: CASSSGISGGSNEQFF.

This rearrangement joins TRBV6-5 to TRBJ2-3; D unclear. V was cut by 6 bases and J by 7 bases, with 11 bases left in between. Germline assignment: CDR1 MNHEY and CDR2 SVGAGI. The CDR3 runs 12 residues. The CDR3 DNA reads TGTGCCAGCAGCCGCCCCGAGCATACGCAGTATTTT. Translation gives CASSRPEHTQYF.

The chain links TRBV7-2 to TRBJ2-7; 9 positions agree with TRBD1. Germline values: CDR1 SGHTA, CDR2 FQGNSA. The CDR3 has 14 amino acids. J gave up 6 bases and V 3 bases, and 6 bases lay outside the gene matches. The CDR3 is CASSLAGQGGEQYF. The CDR3 DNA reads as TGTGCCAGCAGCTTGGCGGGACAGGGTGGCGAGCAGTACTTC. Complete variable domain (other parts from reference TRBV7-2 and TRBJ2-7): GAGVSQSPSNKVTEKGKDVELRCDPISGHTALYWYRQSLGQGLEFLIYFQGNSAPDKSGLPSDRFSAERTGGSVSTLTIQRTQQEDSAVYLCASSLAGQGGEQYFGPGTRLTVT.

The rearrangement uses TRBV12-5 and TRBJ2-3; 8 bases fit TRBD1. Germline V gene sequence: CDR1 LGHNT, CDR2 FRNRAP. Trimming took 6 bases from V and 2 from J; bases not matched to a gene: 10. The CDR3 contains 16 residues. The CDR3 bases are TGTGCTAGTGGCCTCTCGACAGGGGTTATCACAGATACGCAGTATTTT. Residues: CASGLSTGVITDTQYF.

The chain joins TRBV2 to TRBJ1-1; TRBD1 matches 9 bases. This CDR3 comprises 13 residues. Germline CDR1 SNHLY, CDR2 FYNNEI. The V gene end was trimmed by 6 bases and the J gene end by 5 bases; junction bases not matched to a gene: 4. The CDR3, as DNA: TGTGCCAGCAGGATACAGGGGGCTACTGAAGCTTTCTTT. This encodes CASRIQGATEAFF.

The V and J genes are TRBV6-5 and TRBJ2-7; 10 bases fit TRBD1. The CDR3 is 15 residues long. Looked up from germline, CDR1 is MNHEY and CDR2 is SVGAGI. J lost 3 bases, V lost 6 bases, and 8 bases had no gene match. CDR3 region: CASSPDRGRIYEQYF. The CDR3 DNA is TGTGCCAGCAGCCCTGACAGGGGGCGGATCTACGAGCAGTACTTC.

This clone was counted a single time. This sequence joins TRBV19 and TRBJ1-5, with 7 bases identical to TRBD1. The CDR3 spans 16 residues. CDR1 and CDR2 from the germline V gene are LNHDA and SQIVND (reference sequence). V lost 2 bases and J lost 4; bases outside the gene matches: 8. CDR3 region: CASSIQGRGDNQPQHF. The CDR3 bases are TGTGCCAGTAGTATACAAGGCAGGGGGGATAATCAGCCCCAGCATTTT.

The chain couples TRBV7-9 to TRBJ1-6; 7 bases are a match to TRBD1. Per the germline V gene, CDR1 is SEHNR and CDR2 is FQNEAQ (reference sequence). CDR3 size: 16 residues. V dropped 6 bases and J dropped 5; count of bases not matched to a gene: 10. The CDR3 nucleotides are TGTGCCAGCAGACATTCATCCGGGACAGATAATTCACCCCTCCACTTT. Residues: CASRHSSGTDNSPLHF.

V is TRBV11-2 and J is TRBJ2-5; a possible D gene is TRBD1 (6 bases). The germline V and J ends were trimmed by 5 bases and 5 bases, with 12 bases remaining between them. This CDR3 comprises 13 residues. The germline V gene encodes CDR1 SGHAT and CDR2 FQNNGV. Here the CDR3 reads CASSGGTLETQYF. CDR3 DNA: TGTGCCAGCAGCGGGGGCACCCTGGAGACCCAGTACTTC.

CDR3 in amino acids: CASSQSISGRGDRDSNQPQHF. The CDR3 nucleotides are TGCGCCAGCAGTCAATCGATCTCGGGGCGCGGGGACAGAGATAGCAATCAGCCCCAGCATTTT. The chain combines TRBV23-1 with TRBJ1-5; 7 nucleotides match TRBD1. TRBV23-1 is designated an ORF whose function remains uncertain. This CDR3 has 21 residues. V lost 0 bases and J lost 0; bases outside the gene matches: 17.

The chain carries TRBV7-3 and TRBJ2-3, with 14 bases that match TRBD2. The CDR3 has 16 amino acids. CDR1 SGHTA and CDR2 FQGTGA come from the germline V gene. Unmatched junction bases numbered 3, after V lost 2 bases and J lost 5 bases. CDR3 protein: CASSLEGTSGGDTQYF. The CDR3 DNA reads TGTGCCAGCAGCTTAGAAGGGACTAGCGGGGGAGATACGCAGTATTTT.

The chain links TRBV4-1 to TRBJ2-1; TRBD2 matches 7 bases. The CDR3 runs to 16 residues. V dropped 5 bases and J dropped 0; count of bases not matched to a gene: 7. CDR1 and CDR2 from the germline V gene are MGHRA and YSYEKL. The CDR3 bases are TGCGCCAGCAGCGGGGCTAGCGGCCCCTCCTACAATGAGCAGTTCTTC. Translation: CASSGASGPSYNEQFF.

The CDR3 DNA is TGCGCCAGCAGCTTGGAGTCTCGGACATGGTATAATTCACCCCTCCACTTT. Translating it yields CASSLESRTWYNSPLHF. V and J are TRBV5-1 and TRBJ1-6; D perhaps matches TRBD1 (5 bases). V was trimmed by 0 bases and J by 4 bases, leaving 14 bases between them. Looked up from germline, CDR1 is SGHRS and CDR2 is YFSETQ. The CDR3 spans 17 residues.

This clone was seen only a few times. The chain uses TRBV10-3 and TRBJ2-7, with 9 bases aligning to TRBD1. Germline CDR1 and CDR2: ENHRY and SYGVKD. V gave up 4 bases and J gave up 5 bases; unmatched junction bases: 12. The CDR3 is 16 residues long. CDR3 residues: CAISGRPGQGFNEQYF. In DNA form, the CDR3 reads TGTGCCATCAGTGGGCGGCCGGGACAGGGTTTTAACGAGCAGTACTTC.